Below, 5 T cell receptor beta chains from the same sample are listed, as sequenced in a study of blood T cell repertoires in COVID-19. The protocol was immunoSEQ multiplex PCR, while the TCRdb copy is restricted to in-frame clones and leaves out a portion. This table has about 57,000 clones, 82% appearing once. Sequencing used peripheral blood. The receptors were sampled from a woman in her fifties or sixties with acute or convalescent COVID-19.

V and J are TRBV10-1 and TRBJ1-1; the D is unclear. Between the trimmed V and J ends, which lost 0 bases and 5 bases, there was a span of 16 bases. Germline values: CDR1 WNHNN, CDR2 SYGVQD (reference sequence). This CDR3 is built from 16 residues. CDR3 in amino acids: CASSESSLDGETEAFF. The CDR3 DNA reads TGCGCCAGCAGTGAGTCTTCTTTGGACGGGGAGACTGAAGCTTTCTTT.

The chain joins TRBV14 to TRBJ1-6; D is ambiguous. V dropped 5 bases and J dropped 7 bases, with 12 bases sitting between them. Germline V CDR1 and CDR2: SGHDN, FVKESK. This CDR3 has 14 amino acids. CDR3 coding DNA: TGTGCCAGCAGCGAGAGCGGTGGGAATTCACCCCTCCACTTT. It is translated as CASSESGGNSPLHF. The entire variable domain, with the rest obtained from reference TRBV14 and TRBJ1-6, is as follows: EAGVTQFPSHSVIEKGQTVTLRCDPISGHDNLYWYRRVMGKEIKFLLHFVKESKQDESGMPNNRFLAERTGGTYSTLKVQPAELEDSGVYFCASSESGGNSPLHFGNGTRLTVT.

The CDR3 DNA reads TGTGCCAGCAGTCCCGGACCGGGGGATGGCTATGGCTACACCTTC. This sequence encodes CASSPGPGDGYGYTF. V gene TRBV27 combines with J gene TRBJ1-2, with D possibly matching TRBD1 (5 bases). V was trimmed by 5 bases and J by 4 bases, leaving 17 bases between them. The germline V gene has CDR1 MNHEY and CDR2 SMNVEV (reference sequence). This CDR3 comprises 15 residues.

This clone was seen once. The CDR3 spells CASSELLLYEQYF. The CDR3 DNA is TGTGCCAGCAGTGAACTCCTCCTTTACGAGCAGTACTTC. J is TRBJ2-7 and V is TRBV6-1; no clear D gene. The V and J ends lost 2 bases and 4 bases respectively, with 9 bases between them. The germline V gene has CDR1 MNHNS and CDR2 SASEGT. The CDR3 loop spans 13 amino acids.

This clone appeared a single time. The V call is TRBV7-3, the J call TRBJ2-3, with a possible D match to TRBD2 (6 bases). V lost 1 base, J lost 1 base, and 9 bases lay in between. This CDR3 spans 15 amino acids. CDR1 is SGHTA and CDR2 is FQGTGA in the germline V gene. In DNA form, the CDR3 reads TGTGCCAGCAGCTTAAGGAGGGGTGGCACAGATACGCAGTATTTT. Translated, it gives CASSLRRGGTDTQYF.